This T cell receptor beta chain was sequenced for a study of CD8+ T cells in alopecia areata (dated by TCRdb to 2016 to 2018). The study in broad terms: Treated patients were enrolled in an open-label pilot trial of oral tofacitinib, 5 to 10 mg twice daily, for moderate-to-severe alopecia areata. Patients received tofacitinib for 6 to 18 months and were then followed off drug for 6 months to check for delayed response and recurrence. In treated patients, disease severity was measured using the SALT score, which gives the percentage of scalp surface area affected. In both human patients and the C3H/HeJ mouse model, the study applied high-throughput TCRbeta sequencing to look at T cell clonal expansion in alopecia areata. On the human side, TCRbeta sequencing was run on scalp tissue and on sorted CD4+ and CD8+ peripheral blood T cells from healthy controls and from alopecia areata patients with either patchy or totalis/universalis disease. Biopsies were taken from tofacitinib-treated patients at baseline and at 4 and 24 weeks of treatment, and a later scalp biopsy was taken in several of the tofacitinib-treated patients. Scalp clonality was compared across normal scalp (n=4), patchy alopecia areata scalp (n=8), and alopecia totalis/universalis scalp (n=8). RNA was obtained with the PAXgene miRNA kit for fixed scalp, the miRNeasy kit for PBMCs, and the RNeasy kit for mouse skin. TCRbeta CDR3 regions were amplified by immunoSEQ multiplex PCR with 35 Vbeta forward and 13 Jbeta reverse primers. Points the paper makes about the study in general: Unlike mouse skin, which is dominated by gammadelta T cells, normal human skin has resident alphabeta T cells that are also sequenced, and this complicates analysis of the scalp TCR repertoire. Because the treated cohort was small and included a single nonresponder, larger studies are needed to assess links between baseline CD8+ expansion and response. TCR sequences shared between patients were less clear than in mice, possibly partly because of HLA diversity in the patient population. Higher clonality and more expanded CD8+ clones were observed in lesional scalp than in normal scalp, particularly in alopecia totalis/universalis, a finding suggestive of antigenic drive. During tofacitinib treatment, many expanded lesional clones remained in scalp and blood, and this persistence may partly explain relapse after treatment is stopped. Tofacitinib significantly lowered scalp clonality and the number of expanded CD8+ clones among the top 100 scalp clones.

Libraries came from the immunoSEQ multiplex PCR assay. For TCR sequencing, RNA was extracted from every sample and reverse transcribed into cDNA to serve as template. SuperScript III was used to make first-strand cDNA, primed with a 2:1 mix of oligo-dT and random hexamers. A synthetic immune receptor repertoire was used to measure amplification bias, and any remaining bias was corrected computationally. As for how the authors treated the data: After raw reads were preprocessed to remove errors, the CDR3 was defined following IMGT conventions as running from the conserved cysteine to phenylalanine. Clonality was calculated as 1 minus Shannon entropy normalized by log2 of the number of productive unique TCRs. Whether each scalp clone was CD4 or CD8 was inferred by checking scalp TCRbeta sequences against the CD4 and CD8 repertoires from sorted blood. TCRdb took over this immuneACCESS table, retaining in-frame rearrangements with V and J assigned. Such tables are incomplete; in checked studies, under half of the missing clones stem from an unresolved V gene, and the remainder is unexplained. V and J calls plus clone size are reproduced from that table; the DNA served to infer D and trimming. This sample is represented by 150,000 to 200,000 clones; under 80% of them were singletons. Roughly 1.3% of the sample is held by the ten biggest clonotypes.

The treatment or condition label, as the study defines it: oral pan-JAK inhibitor, 5-10 mg twice daily. Lesional scalp punch biopsies and peripheral blood were collected from alopecia areata patients. PBMCs were isolated by density centrifugation and stained for CD3, CD4 and CD8, and CD4+ and CD8+ T cells were sorted on a FACSAria. Comment on this clone: Its antigen is not yet known. Base qualities were left out, and no much larger clone turns up one base away.

Germline trimming: 4 bases from V, 5 bases from J; junction bases outside gene matches: 6. CDR1 and CDR2 were assigned from the germline V gene as SGHDT and YYEEEE. The CDR3 starts with the cysteine, ends with the phenylalanine, and has 14 residues. Only the CDR3 part of the read is kept: 42 bases, read in frame from the first base. The source material was CD4+ T cells sorted from blood, sampled around week 50, from a patient treated with tofacitinib. This receptor was obtained from a human donor with alopecia areata. The chain links TRBV5-6 with TRBJ1-1; TRBD1 aligns with 9 central bases. At the DNA level, the sequence is TGTGCCAGCAGCCGCCGGGACAGGGTGACTGAAGCTTTCTTT. It specifies CASSRRDRVTEAFF.